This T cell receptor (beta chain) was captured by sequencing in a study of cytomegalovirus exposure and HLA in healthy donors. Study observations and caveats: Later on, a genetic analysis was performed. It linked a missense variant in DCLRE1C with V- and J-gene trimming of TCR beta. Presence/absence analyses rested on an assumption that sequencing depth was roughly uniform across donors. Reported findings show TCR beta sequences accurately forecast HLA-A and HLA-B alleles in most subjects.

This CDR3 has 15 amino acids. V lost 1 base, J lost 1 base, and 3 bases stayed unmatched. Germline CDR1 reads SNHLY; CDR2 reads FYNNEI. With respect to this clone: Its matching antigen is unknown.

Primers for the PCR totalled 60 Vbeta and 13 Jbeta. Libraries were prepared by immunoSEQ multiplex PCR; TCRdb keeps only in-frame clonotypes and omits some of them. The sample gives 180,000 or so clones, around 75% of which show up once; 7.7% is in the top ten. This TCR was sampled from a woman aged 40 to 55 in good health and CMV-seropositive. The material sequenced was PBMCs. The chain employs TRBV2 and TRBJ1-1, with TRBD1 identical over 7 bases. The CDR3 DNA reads TGTGCCAGCAGTGAAGAACAGGGGTCGAACACTGAAGCTTTCTTT. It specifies CASSEEQGSNTEAFF. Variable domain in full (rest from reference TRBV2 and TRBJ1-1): EPEVTQTPSHQVTQMGQEVILRCVPISNHLYFYWYRQILGQKVEFLVSFYNNEISEKSEIFDDQFSVERPDGSNFTLKIRSTKLEDSAMYFCASSEEQGSNTEAFFGQGTRLTVV.